The T cell receptor beta chain described here comes from a study of blood T cell repertoires in COVID-19. Participants' own reports of clinical history determined their cohort assignment. The repertoire was sequenced with immunoSEQ multiplex PCR; TCRdb's copy has only in-frame clones and lacks some. The sample yields 250,000 or so clones, 91% seen once. Germline V gene sequence: CDR1 WNHNN, CDR2 SYGVQD (reference sequence). The CDR3 contains 13 residues. The V end lost 0 bases, the J end lost 3 bases, and 4 bases lay between the germline ends. The sequence was obtained from a man aged 35 to 55 who had been exposed to COVID-19. Source material: PBMCs or T cells enriched from blood (not recorded which). The chain joins TRBV10-1 to TRBJ2-3, with D unresolved. This chain's CDR3 is CASSESPTDTQYF. CDR3 DNA: TGCGCCAGCAGTGAGTCCCCGACAGATACGCAGTATTTT.